These 9 T cell receptor beta chains share one sample of origin, sequenced in a study of CXCR3-negative and CXCR3-positive naive CD8 T cells. Study-wide findings and caveats: Against CXCR3-negative naive cells, CXCR3-positive naive cells showed more hydrophobic TRB CDR3s.

Which antigens these TCRs recognize remains unknown. Preparation of TRB cDNA libraries relied on 5' RACE carrying UMI labels. TCRdb re-called the 5' RACE reads; every CDR3 protein appears as one record, without DNA. In all, the sample yields over 150,000 distinct CDR3 sequences. Material for sequencing was naive CXCR3+ CD8+ T cells from blood. The subset here: CD45RO-CCR7+CD27+CD95- naive CD8+ T cells expressing CXCR3 (TNR3+). Receptors were obtained from a human donor in good health. Some clones in this sample may be carry-over from other donors' samples.

The rearrangement joins TRBV28 to TRBJ2-3; the TRBD1 assignment by TCRdb is unverifiable without DNA. The CDR3 has 13 amino acids. CDR1 MDHEN and CDR2 SYDVKM come from the germline V gene. CDR3: CASSRRGSDTQYF.

The chain recombines TRBV15 with TRBJ2-7; the TRBD1 assignment by TCRdb is unverifiable without DNA. Germline CDR1 and CDR2: LNHNV and YYDKDF (reference sequence). The CDR3 totals 17 residues. The CDR3 loop reads CATSVRGLGQGWNEQYF. The complete variable domain, with remaining parts taken from reference TRBV15 and TRBJ2-7, reads DAMVIQNPRYQVTQFGKPVTLSCSQTLNHNVMYWYQQKSSQAPKLLFHYYDKDFNNEADTPDNFQSRRPNTSFCFLDIRSPGLGDTAMYLCATSVRGLGQGWNEQYFGPGTRLTVT.

This chain connects TRBV5-6 to TRBJ2-1; TCRdb lists TRBD2, though no DNA is available to test this call. The CDR3 runs 16 residues. CDR1 and CDR2 from the germline V gene are SGHDT and YYEEEE. CDR3 sequence reads: CASSLPSLSAGNEQFF.

The chain uses TRBV19 and TRBJ2-1; TCRdb gives TRBD2 as the D gene, but with no DNA this cannot be confirmed. The length of the CDR3 is 17 residues. In germline, CDR1 is LNHDA, CDR2 SQIVND (reference sequence). CDR3 sequence: CASSPLTGRTSGREQFF.

The J gene is TRBJ1-1, the V gene TRBV11-1; TCRdb gives TRBD1 as the D gene, but with no DNA this cannot be confirmed. Germline V CDR1 and CDR2: SGHAT, FQDESV (reference sequence). This CDR3 has 16 residues. This chain's CDR3 is CASSIAPGDRYTEAFF.

The V and J genes are TRBV7-2 and TRBJ1-2; TCRdb reports TRBD1, a call that lacks DNA to check it against. The V gene's germline CDR1 is SGHTA and CDR2 FQGNSA. CDR3 length equals 15 residues. The CDR3 loop is CASSPTDEGDAGYTF.

This sequence joins TRBV15 and TRBJ2-7; TCRdb's D call, TRBD2, is unchecked because there is no DNA. The germline gives CDR1 LNHNV, CDR2 YYDKDF (reference sequence). CDR3 length: 22 residues. The chain's CDR3 is CATSGDWSSTSGPPGGPYEQYF. Combining the CDR3 with reference TRBV15 and TRBJ2-7 gives the whole variable domain DAMVIQNPRYQVTQFGKPVTLSCSQTLNHNVMYWYQQKSSQAPKLLFHYYDKDFNNEADTPDNFQSRRPNTSFCFLDIRSPGLGDTAMYLCATSGDWSSTSGPPGGPYEQYFGPGTRLTVT.

The chain has TRBV4-3 and TRBJ1-3. The CDR3 spans 16 residues. Germline assignment: CDR1 LGHNA and CDR2 YSLEER. The CDR3 spells CASSQDRPTQGNTIYF.

The V gene is TRBV28, the J gene TRBJ1-4; TCRdb gives TRBD1 as the D gene, but with no DNA this cannot be confirmed. Germline CDR1 and CDR2: MDHEN and SYDVKM. The length of the CDR3 is 15 residues. CDR3: CASSLGRGNNEKLFF. Together with reference TRBV28 and TRBJ1-4, the CDR3 gives the full variable domain: DVKVTQSSRYLVKRTGEKVFLECVQDMDHENMFWYRQDPGLGLRLIYFSYDVKMKEKGDIPEGYSVSREKKERFSLILESASTNQTSMYLCASSLGRGNNEKLFFGSGTQLSVL.